This paragraph reports one TCR beta chain. Original methodology: Reference gene primer amplification in the assay estimated nucleated cell counts. Clones were sequenced by immunoSEQ multiplex PCR, and TCRdb holds only the in-frame ones, with some missing. V, J and clone size were drawn from that table, and D and trimming were deduced from the DNA. Among about 110,000 clones listed, about 85% were seen once. The length of the CDR3 is 12 residues. Germline CDR1 reads MNHNS; CDR2 reads SASEGT. Trimming removed 1 base at V and 11 bases at J, with 11 bases between. This record comes from a study of blood T cell repertoires in COVID-19. Overall study: Samples of COVID-19 (acute and convalescent) were obtained from the United States, Italy and Spain. In each case, the material was cDNA or gDNA derived from T cells, B-cell-depleted T cells, or PBMCs.

The rearrangement joins TRBV6-1 to TRBJ1-1, with D perhaps TRBD1 (5 bases). This clonotype originated in a woman aged 70-85 years with acute or convalescent COVID-19. The specimen was peripheral blood. CDR3 sequence (DNA): TGTGCCAGCAGTGAAGGGGGCAGTCGGGCTTTCTTT. Residues: CASSEGGSRAFF.